This T cell receptor (beta chain) comes out of a study of shared clonotypes between healthy human individuals. Study context: Each donor had three CD4 naive, three CD4 memory, two CD8 naive and one CD8 memory plate. Study-wide findings and caveats: Sorted-subset sequencing was shown by rarefaction to be incomplete despite large depth. Estimated clonotype richness was generally higher in naive than memory subsets. Relative to their counterparts shared across all four donors, non-shared clonotypes exhibited diminished generation probabilities.

The table came from immunoSEQ multiplex PCR; TCRdb's copy has only in-frame clones and leaves some out. The profile covers a few hundred thousand clones, with almost 97% appearing a single time and around 0.057% taken by the ten largest. V shed 5 bases and J shed 7 bases, with 17 bases lying between them. Germline V gives CDR1 SGHVS, CDR2 FQNEAQ. The CDR3 covers 14 residues. A single count supports this clone. Its antigen is currently unknown. Source material: naive CD4+ T cells sorted from blood. Noted subset: CD45RA+ positively selected. The origin of this receptor is a woman in her 30s in good health. The chain couples TRBV7-8 to TRBJ1-2; D unresolved. The CDR3 region is CASSPTGVLGGYTF. The CDR3 DNA reads TGTGCCAGCAGCCCCACCGGGGTCTTAGGTGGCTACACCTTC.